Detailed here is one TCR beta chain. This sample was included in a study of blood T cell repertoires in COVID-19. Trimming pared 4 bases from V and 4 bases from J, leaving 11 bases between. CDR3 length: 14 amino acids. Looked up from germline, CDR1 is ENHRY and CDR2 is SYGVKD. Source study methods: Reference gene primers were amplified, and this amplification served to estimate nucleated cell counts. The protocol was immunoSEQ multiplex PCR, while the TCRdb copy is restricted to in-frame clones and leaves out a portion. V and J calls and clone size are copied from that table; D and trimming were computed from the DNA. The profile covers around 63,000 clones, with roughly nine tenths appearing a single time and 15% to 20% taken by the ten largest.

The material sequenced was peripheral blood. This TCR came from a woman aged 55-69 years with COVID-19, enrolled during active disease. The chain has TRBV10-3 and TRBJ1-5, with TRBD1 as a possible D gene (6 bases). This CDR3 is CAISGPTGNQPQHF. Written as DNA, the CDR3 is TGTGCCATCAGTGGCCCGACAGGTAATCAGCCCCAGCATTTT.